The next 8 T cell receptor beta chains were all read from a single sample in a study of Graves' ophthalmopathy and Graves' hyperthyroidism. The TCR beta CDR3 regions underwent amplification from RNA transcripts. In the first round, RT-PCR was carried out with HTBI primers, and a multiplex PCR formed the second round. One entry per CDR3 protein results from TCRdb running MiXCR on the multiplex PCR reads. The sample shows hundreds of thousands of distinct CDR3 sequences, about 46% of them seen only once. Specimen: peripheral blood. Source of these receptors: an adult man with Graves' ophthalmopathy.

The chain combines TRBV4-1 with TRBJ2-5, with TRBD2 matching over 7 bases. CDR1 and CDR2 (germline): MGHRA, YSYEKL. V dropped 3 bases and J dropped 1; count of bases not matched to a gene: 2. The CDR3 has 14 amino acids. CDR3 in DNA: TGCGCCAGCAGCCACCCTAGCGGCCAAGAGACCCAGTACTTC. This encodes CASSHPSGQETQYF.

The chain recombines TRBV28 with TRBJ2-5; D gene unclear. The J call could be wrong; TRBJ2-7 is a better fit for the DNA end. This CDR3 comprises 17 residues. Germline CDR1 reads MDHEN; CDR2 reads SYDVKM. Here the CDR3 reads CASSLWDDAGPSYEQYF. The CDR3 DNA sequence: TGTGCCAGCAGTTTATGGGATGACGCCGGCCCTTCCTACGAGCAGTACTTC.

CDR3 bases: TGTGCCAGCACCATGACAGGGGACTACGAGCAGTACTTC. As protein: CASTMTGDYEQYF. The V and J genes are TRBV10-3 and TRBJ2-7, with 8 bases fitting TRBD1. V dropped 10 bases and J dropped 3; count of bases not matched to a gene: 8. The germline CDR1 and CDR2 sequences are ENHRY and SYGVKD. There are 13 residues in the CDR3.

The V and J genes are TRBV29-1 and TRBJ2-3; the match to TRBD1 covers 7 bases. J was trimmed by 3 bases and V by 3 bases; bases with no gene match: 0. Germline CDR1 is SQVTM and CDR2 is ANQGSEA. The CDR3 is made up of 12 amino acids. CDR3 amino acids: CSVDRGTDTQYF. CDR3 sequence (DNA): TGCAGCGTTGACAGGGGGACAGATACGCAGTATTTT.

This chain links TRBV7-9 with TRBJ1-3; TRBD1 is a possible D gene (6 bases). Trimming took 1 base from V and 10 from J, leaving 20 bases between them. CDR1 SEHNR and CDR2 FQNEAQ come from the germline V gene (reference sequence). CDR3 length equals 16 residues. CDR3 DNA sequence: TGTGCCAGCAGCTTAGGGGACACATTCTCTCTTCCGACCATATATTTT. Encoded protein: CASSLGDTFSLPTIYF.

This clonotype came up a few times. V usage is TRBV7-8 and J usage is TRBJ2-7; TRBD1 is a possible D gene (7 bases). Germline loops: CDR1 SGHVS, CDR2 FQNEAQ. The CDR3 contains 16 residues. Trimming removed 5 bases from V and 0 bases from J, with 17 bases in between. The CDR3 region is CASSRGTEWSSYEQYF. The CDR3 nucleotides read TGTGCCAGCAGCCGCGGGACAGAATGGAGCTCCTACGAGCAGTACTTC.

This chain connects TRBV7-9 to TRBJ2-5, with D perhaps given as TRBD1 or TRBD2 (5 bases each). With 4 bases removed from V and 3 bases from J, the gap between germline ends came to 6 bases. CDR1 and CDR2 (germline): SEHNR, FQNEAQ (reference sequence). The CDR3 is 12 residues long. Here the CDR3 reads CASSWGKETQYF. DNA for the CDR3: TGTGCCAGCAGCTGGGGGAAAGAGACCCAGTACTTC.

This clonotype has a handful of counts. The CDR3 reads CASSIGQVAGNTIYF. The CDR3 DNA is TGTGCCAGTAGTATCGGACAGGTTGCTGGAAACACCATATATTTT. The V gene is TRBV19, the J gene TRBJ1-3; 7 positions match TRBD1. The CDR3 has 15 residues. Germline V lookup: CDR1 LNHDA, CDR2 SQIVND (reference sequence). The J segment lost 2 bases and the V segment lost 3 bases, leaving 4 bases of the junction unmatched.